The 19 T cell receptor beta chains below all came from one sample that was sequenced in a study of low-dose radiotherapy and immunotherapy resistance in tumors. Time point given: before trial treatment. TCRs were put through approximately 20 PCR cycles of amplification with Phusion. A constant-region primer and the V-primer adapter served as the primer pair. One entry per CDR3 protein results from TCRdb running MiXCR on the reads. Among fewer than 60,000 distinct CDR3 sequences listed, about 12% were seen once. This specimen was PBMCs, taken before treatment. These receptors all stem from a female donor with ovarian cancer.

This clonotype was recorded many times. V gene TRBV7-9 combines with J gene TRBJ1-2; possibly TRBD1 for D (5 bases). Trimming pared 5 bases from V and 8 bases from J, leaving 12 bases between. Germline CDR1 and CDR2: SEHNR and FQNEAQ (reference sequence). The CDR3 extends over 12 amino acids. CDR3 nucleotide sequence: TGTGCCAGCAGCCCGGGACTCGGGGGCTACACCTTC. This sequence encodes CASSPGLGGYTF.

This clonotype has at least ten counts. This chain's CDR3 is CASSEQGADTEAFF. CDR3 sequence (DNA): TGTGCCAGCAGTGAACAGGGGGCTGACACTGAAGCTTTCTTT. This chain joins TRBV6-1 and TRBJ1-1; 8 positions match TRBD1. The V gene end was trimmed by 2 bases and the J gene end by 3 bases; junction bases not matched to a gene: 2. The germline CDR1 and CDR2 sequences are MNHNS and SASEGT. The length of the CDR3 is 14 residues.

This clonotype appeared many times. The CDR3 sequence is CASSLVLFGDSPNEKLFF. CDR3 coding DNA: TGTGCCAGCAGCTTAGTTTTATTCGGGGACAGTCCTAATGAAAAACTGTTTTTT. V usage is TRBV7-9 and J usage is TRBJ1-4, with 7 bases matching TRBD1. CDR1 is SEHNR, CDR2 FQNEAQ, per germline (reference sequence). The CDR3 loop spans 18 amino acids. V lost 1 base and J lost 3; bases outside the gene matches: 11.

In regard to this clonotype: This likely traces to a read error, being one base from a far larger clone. The CDR3 loop reads CASSRGLAGVEQYF. DNA of the CDR3: TGTGCCAGCAGTCGGGGACTAGCGGGAGTTGAGCAGTACTTC. The V gene is TRBV6-1, the J gene TRBJ2-7; TRBD2 aligns across 14 bases. With 5 bases clipped from V and 7 bases from J, the junction kept 4 bases outside the gene matches. Germline loops: CDR1 MNHNS, CDR2 SASEGT. CDR3 length: 14 residues.

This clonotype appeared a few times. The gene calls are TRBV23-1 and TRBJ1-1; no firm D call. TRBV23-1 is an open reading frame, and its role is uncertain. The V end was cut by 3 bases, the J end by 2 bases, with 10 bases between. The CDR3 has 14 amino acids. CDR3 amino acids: CASSQTNSNTEAFF. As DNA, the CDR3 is TGCGCCAGCAGTCAGACTAACAGTAACACTGAAGCTTTCTTT.

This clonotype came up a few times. The CDR3 DNA reads as TGTGCCAGCAGTGCTGAGGCAGGAGGCGGTGGCAATGAGCAGTTCTTC. Encoded protein: CASSAEAGGGGNEQFF. The chain couples TRBV2 to TRBJ2-1, with TRBD2 as a possible D gene (5 bases). Trimming cost V 4 bases and J 6 bases, with 19 bases left between them. Per germline, CDR1 SNHLY and CDR2 FYNNEI. This CDR3 region has 16 residues.

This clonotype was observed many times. The chain's CDR3 is CASKEGWGQGQETQYF. The CDR3 bases are TGTGCCAGTAAAGAGGGATGGGGACAGGGACAAGAGACCCAGTACTTC. The gene calls are TRBV19 and TRBJ2-5; TRBD1 agrees at 9 bases. The CDR3 extends over 16 amino acids. Germline lookup yields CDR1 LNHDA and CDR2 SQIVND (reference sequence). J gave up 2 bases and V 7 bases, and 11 bases lay outside the gene matches.

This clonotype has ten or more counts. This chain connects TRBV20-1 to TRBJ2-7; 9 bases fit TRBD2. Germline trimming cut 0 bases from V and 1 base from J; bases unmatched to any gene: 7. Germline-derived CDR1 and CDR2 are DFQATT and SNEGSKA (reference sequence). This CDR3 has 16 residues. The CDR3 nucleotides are TGCAGTGCTAGAGATTCCCAGCGGGGGGTTTCCTACGAGCAGTACTTC. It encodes CSARDSQRGVSYEQYF.

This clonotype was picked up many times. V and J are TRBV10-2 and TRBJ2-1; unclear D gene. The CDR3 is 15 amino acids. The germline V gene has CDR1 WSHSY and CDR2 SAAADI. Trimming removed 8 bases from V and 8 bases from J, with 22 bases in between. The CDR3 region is CASLARRKLVDEQFF. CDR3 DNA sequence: TGCGCCAGCCTGGCCCGGCGTAAGCTTGTCGATGAGCAGTTCTTC.

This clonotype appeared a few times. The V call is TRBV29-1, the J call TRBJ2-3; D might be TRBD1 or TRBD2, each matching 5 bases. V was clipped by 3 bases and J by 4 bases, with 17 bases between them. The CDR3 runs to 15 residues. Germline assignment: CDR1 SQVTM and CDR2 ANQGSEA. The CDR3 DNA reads TGCAGCGTTGACGGGGCATTCAATGCCCCAGATACGCAGTATTTT. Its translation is CSVDGAFNAPDTQYF.

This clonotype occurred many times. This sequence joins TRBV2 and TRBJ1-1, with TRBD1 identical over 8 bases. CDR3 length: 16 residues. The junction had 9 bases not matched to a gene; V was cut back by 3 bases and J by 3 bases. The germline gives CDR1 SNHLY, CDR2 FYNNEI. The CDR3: CASSEDRVGSYTEAFF. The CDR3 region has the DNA TGTGCCAGCAGTGAGGACAGGGTGGGATCGTACACTGAAGCTTTCTTT.

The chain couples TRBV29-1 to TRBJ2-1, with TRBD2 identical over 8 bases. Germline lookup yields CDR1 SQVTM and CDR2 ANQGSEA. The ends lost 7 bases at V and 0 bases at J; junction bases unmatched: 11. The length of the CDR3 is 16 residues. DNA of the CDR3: TGCAGCGCCGGGCGCCAGGGGACTAGCTCCTACAATGAGCAGTTCTTC. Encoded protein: CSAGRQGTSSYNEQFF.

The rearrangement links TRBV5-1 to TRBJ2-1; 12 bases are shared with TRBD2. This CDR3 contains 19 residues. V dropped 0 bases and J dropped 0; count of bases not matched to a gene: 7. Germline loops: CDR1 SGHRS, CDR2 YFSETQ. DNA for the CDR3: TGCGCCAGCAGCTTGGCTCTACTAGCGGGAGGTTTCTCCTACAATGAGCAGTTCTTC. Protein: CASSLALLAGGFSYNEQFF.

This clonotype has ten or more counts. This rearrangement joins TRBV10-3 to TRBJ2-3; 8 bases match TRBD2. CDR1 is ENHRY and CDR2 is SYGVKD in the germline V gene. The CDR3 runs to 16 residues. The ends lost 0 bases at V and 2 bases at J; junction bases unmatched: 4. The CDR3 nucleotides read TGTGCCATCAGTGAGTCCCTAGCGGGCTACACAGATACGCAGTATTTT. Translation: CAISESLAGYTDTQYF.

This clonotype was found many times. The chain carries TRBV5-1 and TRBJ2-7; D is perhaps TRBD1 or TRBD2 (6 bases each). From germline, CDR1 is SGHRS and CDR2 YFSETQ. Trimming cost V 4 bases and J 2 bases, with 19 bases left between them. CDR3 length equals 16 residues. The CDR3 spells CASSLLASTGTYEQYF. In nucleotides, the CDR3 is TGCGCCAGCAGCCTACTAGCTTCGACAGGCACCTACGAGCAGTACTTC.

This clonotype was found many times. CDR3 sequence reads: CASSQQRVLAGGNEQFF. CDR3 DNA: TGCGCCAGCAGCCAACAAAGGGTGTTAGCGGGAGGTAATGAGCAGTTCTTC. The chain is built from TRBV4-1 and TRBJ2-1; 10 nucleotides align to TRBD2. This CDR3 spans 17 amino acids. Germline values: CDR1 MGHRA, CDR2 YSYEKL. V lost 2 bases and J lost 7; bases outside the gene matches: 11.

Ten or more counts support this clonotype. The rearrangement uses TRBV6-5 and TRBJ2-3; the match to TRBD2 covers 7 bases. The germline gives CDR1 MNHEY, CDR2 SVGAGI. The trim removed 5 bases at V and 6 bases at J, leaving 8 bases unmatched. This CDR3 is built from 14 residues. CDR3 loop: CASSALGDYDTQYF. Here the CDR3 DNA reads TGTGCCAGCAGTGCCCTAGGGGACTACGATACGCAGTATTTT.

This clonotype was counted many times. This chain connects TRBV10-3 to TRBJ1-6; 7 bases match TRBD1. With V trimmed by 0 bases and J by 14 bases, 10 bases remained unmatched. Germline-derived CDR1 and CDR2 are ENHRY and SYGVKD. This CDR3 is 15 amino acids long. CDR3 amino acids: CAISESRTGSLTLHF. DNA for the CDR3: TGTGCCATCAGTGAGTCGAGGACAGGCAGCCTCACCCTCCACTTT.

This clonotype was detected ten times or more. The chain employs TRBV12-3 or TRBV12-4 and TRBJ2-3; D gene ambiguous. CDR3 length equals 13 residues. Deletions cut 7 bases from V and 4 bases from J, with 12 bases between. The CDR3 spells CASMLGGADTQYF. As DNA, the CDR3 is TGTGCCAGCATGTTGGGTGGAGCAGATACGCAGTATTTT.